Listed below are T cell receptor beta chains from one sample, sequenced in a study of blood T cell repertoires in COVID-19. Sequencing used immunoSEQ multiplex PCR; TCRdb keeps in-frame clones, though not all of them. The sample gives 130,000 to 150,000 clones, around nine tenths of which show up once; 1.2% is in the top ten. Material for sequencing was PBMCs or T cells enriched from blood (not recorded which). These TCRs come from a woman under 40 with acute COVID-19. CDR3s include the opening cysteine and the closing phenylalanine or tryptophan. Each record gives: D gene, clone size, J gene, CDR3 length, V gene, CDR3 protein, CDR3 DNA. The D gene is left open where the match is weak. Expanded clones get a size class; other rows say once, few or many, or leave the size out.

.,.,TRBJ1-1,17,TRBV5-1,CASSLDGGGAVRTEAFF,TGCGCCAGCAGCTTGGATGGCGGGGGGGCGGTAAGGACTGAAGCTTTCTTT
TRBD1,few,TRBJ2-7,12,TRBV28,CASRDSPYEQYF,TGTGCCAGCCGGGACAGCCCATACGAGCAGTACTTC
TRBD1,.,TRBJ2-7,14,TRBV25-1,CASSDRGPSYEQYF,TGTGCCAGCAGCGACAGGGGGCCATCCTACGAGCAGTACTTC
.,.,TRBJ1-4,16,TRBV5-4,CASSLGRGGTNEKLFF,TGTGCCAGCAGCTTGGGAAGGGGGGGAACTAATGAAAAACTGTTTTTT
.,.,TRBJ2-3,13,TRBV6-4,CASSDEVADTQYF,TGTGCCAGCAGTGACGAGGTTGCAGATACGCAGTATTTT
.,.,TRBJ1-2,12,TRBV10-3,CAISGTDSGYTF,TGTGCCATCAGCGGGACGGACAGTGGCTACACCTTC
TRBD1,few,TRBJ1-2,16,TRBV7-8,CASSHLVSPGQGGYTF,TGTGCCAGCAGCCATTTGGTGTCACCCGGACAGGGTGGCTACACCTTC
.,.,TRBJ2-5,16,TRBV14,CASSPKQGKYQETQYF,TGTGCCAGCAGCCCTAAACAGGGAAAGTACCAAGAGACCCAGTACTTC
TRBD1,.,TRBJ1-5,16,TRBV7-7,CASSAGTELSNQPQHF,TGTGCTAGCAGCGCGGGGACAGAGCTTAGCAATCAGCCCCAGCATTTT
.,.,TRBJ2-2,12,TRBV28,CASSLVTGELFF,TGTGCCAGCAGTCTAGTAACCGGGGAGCTGTTTTTT
TRBD1,.,TRBJ2-1,15,TRBV9,CASSVDWGQGGEQFF,TGTGCCAGCAGCGTCGATTGGGGACAGGGCGGTGAGCAGTTCTTC
TRBD2,.,TRBJ2-3,20,TRBV4-1,CASSPYTAWSSGRDTDTQYF,TGCGCCAGCAGCCCCTATACCGCATGGTCTAGCGGGAGAGACACAGATACGCAGTATTTT
.,.,TRBJ2-2,15,TRBV9,CASSVGLANTGELFF,TGTGCCAGCAGCGTAGGGCTAGCGAACACCGGGGAGCTGTTTTTT
TRBD1,once,TRBJ1-4,19,TRBV10-1,CASSLPGTAKERTNEKLFF,TGCGCCAGCAGCCTTCCAGGGACAGCTAAAGAGCGAACTAATGAAAAACTGTTTTTT
TRBD2,.,TRBJ2-5,15,TRBV5-4,CASSLAAGGRETQYF,TGTGCCAGCAGCTTGGCTGCGGGAGGGAGAGAGACCCAGTACTTC
.,.,TRBJ2-4,13,TRBV28,CASRPGHFNIQYF,TGTGCCAGCAGGCCGGGACATTTCAACATTCAGTACTTC
.,.,TRBJ1-1,16,TRBV5-8,CASSLATGTPNTEAFF,TGTGCCAGCAGCTTGGCCACCGGGACACCGAACACTGAAGCTTTCTTT
TRBD2,.,TRBJ2-2,17,TRBV3-1/TRBV3-2,CASSPGGLAGDPGELFF,TGTGCCAGCAGCCCAGGAGGACTAGCGGGAGACCCCGGGGAGCTGTTTTTT
TRBD2,.,TRBJ2-1,20,TRBV3-1/TRBV3-2,CASSQENGRTGTSGMSEQFF,TGTGCCAGCAGCCAAGAAAACGGGAGAACCGGGACTAGCGGAATGAGTGAGCAGTTCTTC
.,.,TRBJ1-2,14,TRBV5-1,CASSFAGRDYGYTF,TGCGCCAGCAGCTTCGCCGGCAGGGACTATGGCTACACCTTC
TRBD2,.,TRBJ2-3,16,TRBV9,CASSSEWTGGLGTQYF,TGTGCCAGCAGCTCCGAATGGACGGGAGGGCTGGGTACGCAGTATTTT
TRBD1,.,TRBJ2-7,12,TRBV2,CASTAGGYEQYF,TGTGCCAGCACTGCAGGGGGCTACGAGCAGTACTTC
TRBD1,.,TRBJ2-5,13,TRBV18,CASSRQGGETQYF,TGTGCCAGCTCGCGACAGGGGGGAGAGACTCAGTACTTC
.,.,TRBJ1-3,15,TRBV18,CASSPLGDSGNTIYF,TGTGCCAGCTCACCACTAGGGGACTCTGGAAACACCATATATTTT
.,few,TRBJ2-5,13,TRBV2,CASSSVPRGTQYF,TGTGCCAGCAGTTCGGTCCCACGGGGGACCCAGTACTTC
TRBD1,.,TRBJ2-7,15,TRBV5-1,CASSLEATGGTEQYF,TGCGCCAGCAGCTTGGAGGCGACAGGGGGCACCGAGCAGTACTTC
.,.,TRBJ2-3,15,TRBV27,CASSLTDSSTDTQYF,TGTGCCAGCAGTTTAACGGACTCTAGCACAGATACGCAGTATTTT
TRBD2,medium-sized,TRBJ2-1,15,TRBV18,CASSFASGRWDEQFF,TGTGCCAGCTCATTTGCTAGCGGGAGATGGGATGAGCAGTTCTTC
.,.,TRBJ1-2,12,TRBV28,CASSYRFYGYTF,TGTGCCAGCAGTTACAGGTTCTATGGCTACACCTTC
TRBD1,.,TRBJ1-5,15,TRBV7-2,CASSLGGQGTQPQHF,TGTGCCAGCAGCTTAGGGGGACAGGGGACTCAGCCCCAGCATTTT
.,.,TRBJ1-6,14,TRBV24-1,CATSQGSASSPLHF,TGTGCCACCAGCCAGGGTTCTGCTAGTTCACCCCTCCATTTT
TRBD2,.,TRBJ2-1,16,TRBV18,CASSPLLAGVSNEQFF,TGTGCCAGCTCACCATTACTAGCGGGAGTGTCGAATGAGCAGTTCTTC
TRBD2,.,TRBJ2-1,11,TRBV11-3,CASSRGEEQFF,TGTGCCAGCAGCCGGGGGGAAGAGCAGTTCTTC
TRBD1,.,TRBJ2-2,17,TRBV5-4,CASSSQVGTANTGELFF,TGTGCCAGCAGCTCCCAAGTCGGGACAGCGAACACCGGGGAGCTGTTTTTT
TRBD1,.,TRBJ1-5,13,TRBV29-1,CSARGQGGQPQHF,TGCAGCGCCCGGGGACAGGGAGGACAGCCCCAGCATTTT
.,.,TRBJ2-5,13,TRBV28,CATTEGARETQYF,TGTGCCACCACGGAGGGGGCGCGGGAGACCCAGTACTTC
TRBD1,.,TRBJ1-4,14,TRBV28,CASSLTGSNEKLFF,TGTGCCAGCAGTCTGACAGGGAGTAATGAAAAACTGTTTTTT
.,.,TRBJ1-1,15,TRBV29-1,CSVEVVRQGNTEAFF,TGCAGCGTTGAAGTAGTCCGGCAGGGGAACACTGAAGCTTTCTTT
TRBD1,once,TRBJ1-2,16,TRBV18,CASSPRGDRGDYGYTF,TGTGCCAGCTCACCACGCGGGGACAGGGGAGACTATGGCTACACCTTC
.,.,TRBJ2-1,12,TRBV7-2,CASSISLSEQFF,TGTGCCAGCAGCATCTCCCTCTCCGAGCAGTTCTTC
TRBD1,.,TRBJ1-4,14,TRBV5-1,CASSYSTGNEKLFF,TGCGCCAGCAGCTACTCGACAGGGAATGAAAAACTGTTTTTT
.,.,TRBJ2-2,16,TRBV21-1,CASSTRRGRATGELFF,TGTGCCAGCAGCACTAGGAGGGGGCGCGCGACCGGGGAGCTGTTTTTT
.,.,TRBJ2-3,11,TRBV6-5,CASSSYDTQYF,TGTGCCAGCAGCTCCTATGATACGCAGTATTTT
TRBD2,.,TRBJ2-7,16,TRBV14,CASSQVLAGGRYEQYF,TGTGCCAGCAGCCAAGTCCTAGCGGGAGGCCGCTACGAGCAGTACTTC
.,.,TRBJ2-3,11,TRBV20-1,CSASPADTQYF,TGCAGTGCTAGTCCCGCAGATACGCAGTATTTT
TRBD1,many,TRBJ1-4,15,TRBV2,CASSADRGTNEKLFF,TGTGCCAGCAGTGCGGACAGGGGAACAAATGAAAAACTGTTTTTT
.,.,TRBJ2-5,13,TRBV7-2,CASSLQGQETQYF,TGTGCCAGCAGCTTACAGGGGCAAGAGACCCAGTACTTC
.,.,TRBJ1-5,16,TRBV19,CASRGEGHLGNQPQHF,TGTGCCAGTAGGGGAGAGGGCCATTTGGGCAATCAGCCCCAGCATTTT
.,.,TRBJ2-1,14,TRBV19,CASSIDADPHEQFF,TGTGCCAGTAGTATAGATGCAGATCCTCATGAGCAGTTCTTC
.,.,TRBJ1-5,15,TRBV6-2/TRBV6-3,CASSYYDRPDQPQHF,TGTGCCAGCAGTTATTACGACAGGCCAGATCAGCCCCAGCATTTT
TRBD1,.,TRBJ2-3,16,TRBV4-2,CASSQEGDSSTDTQYF,TGTGCCAGCAGCCAAGAAGGGGACAGTAGCACAGATACGCAGTATTTT
.,.,TRBJ2-6,16,TRBV4-1,CASSQDRGTGANVLTF,TGCGCCAGCAGCCAAGATCGAGGGACTGGGGCCAACGTCCTGACTTTC
TRBD1,.,TRBJ1-1,11,TRBV30,CAWTGGIEAFF,TGTGCCTGGACAGGGGGAATTGAAGCTTTCTTT
TRBD1,.,TRBJ1-5,14,TRBV30,CAWSVQGNNQPQHF,TGTGCCTGGAGTGTACAGGGGAACAATCAGCCCCAGCATTTT
TRBD1,.,TRBJ1-6,15,TRBV7-8,CASSSRDRDNSPLHF,TGTGCCAGCAGCTCCCGGGACAGGGATAATTCACCCCTCCACTTT
.,.,TRBJ1-5,13,TRBV30,CAWSVQREQPQHF,TGTGCCTGGAGTGTACAGAGGGAACAGCCCCAGCATTTT
.,.,TRBJ2-7,15,TRBV11-2,CASSSAGQGFYEQYF,TGTGCCAGCAGCTCAGCGGGCCAAGGGTTCTACGAGCAGTACTTC
.,.,TRBJ2-3,13,TRBV12-3/TRBV12-4,CASSSREPDTQYF,TGTGCCAGCAGTTCCCGGGAGCCAGATACGCAGTATTTT